The 21 T cell receptor beta chains below were found in one sample sequenced in a study of OX40 agonist ivuxolimab in advanced cancers. Sequencing used immunoSEQ multiplex PCR; TCRdb keeps in-frame clones, though not all of them. The sample has 70,000 to 85,000 clones; roughly 86% are singletons. The starting material was CD4+ or CD8+ T cells sorted from blood, obtained in a trial of the OX40 agonist ivuxolimab. These receptors all stem from an adult with an advanced solid tumor such as melanoma, head and neck, liver or kidney cancer.

Only one count was recorded for this clone. This chain links TRBV6-1 with TRBJ2-5; D possibly corresponds to TRBD2 (6 bases). The J call may be wrong; the DNA end is better matched by TRBJ2-7. This CDR3 spans 15 amino acids. CDR1 is MNHNS and CDR2 is SASEGT in the germline V gene. CDR3 DNA sequence: TGTGCCAGCAGTGCGGTTGGGGGGACCTCCTACGAGCAGTACTTC. It is translated as CASSAVGGTSYEQYF.

The V gene is TRBV20-1, the J gene TRBJ1-6; D remains ambiguous. From germline, CDR1 is DFQATT and CDR2 SNEGSKA (reference sequence). The CDR3 sequence is 11 residues long. Trimming shortened V by 5 bases and J by 9 bases, and 8 bases separated the two germline ends. DNA for the CDR3: TGCAGTGCTGAGGTTTGTTCACCCCTCCACTTT. It is translated as CSAEVCSPLHF.

This CDR3 reads CASSLQTSGGYEQYF. The CDR3 DNA reads TGCGCCAGCAGCTTACAAACTAGCGGGGGCTACGAGCAGTACTTC. The rearrangement links TRBV5-1 to TRBJ2-7, with 11 bases matching TRBD2. Per germline, CDR1 SGHRS and CDR2 YFSETQ. There are 15 residues in the CDR3. Unmatched junction bases numbered 4, after V lost 2 bases and J lost 3 bases.

The chain combines TRBV5-4 with TRBJ2-7, with 8 bases matching TRBD2. The CDR3 loop spans 15 amino acids. The V gene's germline CDR1 is SGHNT and CDR2 YYREEE (reference sequence). J was trimmed by 0 bases and V by 4 bases; bases with no gene match: 6. The CDR3 is CASSPVSGNSYEQYF. The CDR3 bases are TGTGCCAGCAGCCCGGTTAGCGGGAACTCCTACGAGCAGTACTTC.

V is TRBV10-2 and J is TRBJ1-2; the D is unclear. V lost 6 bases and J lost 8, with 19 bases in between. Germline-derived CDR1 and CDR2 are WSHSY and SAAADI. The CDR3 totals 14 residues. CDR3 coding DNA: TGCGCCAGCAGGGATAATGTGGGTTTGGACGGCTACACCTTC. Translated, it gives CASRDNVGLDGYTF.

V and J are TRBV7-9 and TRBJ2-2, with D maybe TRBD1 (5 bases). The CDR3 is 16 residues long. V shed 3 bases and J shed 0 bases, with 11 bases lying between them. Germline V CDR1 and CDR2: SEHNR, FQNEAQ (reference sequence). CDR3 loop: CASSLGLAANTGELFF. The CDR3 nucleotides read TGTGCCAGCAGCTTGGGGCTGGCGGCGAACACCGGGGAGCTGTTTTTT.

The chain carries TRBV18 and TRBJ2-7; D is unclear. Trimming took off 3 bases at V and 2 bases at J, with 8 bases between the two ends. The CDR3 runs to 13 residues. The germline V gene has CDR1 KGHSH and CDR2 LQKENI. The CDR3, as DNA: TGTGCCAGCTCACCGATAGACGCCTACGAGCAGTACTTC. This encodes CASSPIDAYEQYF.

The chain links TRBV6-5 to TRBJ2-1; 12 nucleotides agree with TRBD2. The V and J ends lost 5 bases and 3 bases, in that order; junction bases with no gene match: 2. The CDR3 contains 15 residues. Per the germline V gene, CDR1 is MNHEY and CDR2 is SVGAGI. The CDR3: CASSQTSGSYNEQFF. For the CDR3, the DNA is TGTGCCAGCAGTCAGACTAGCGGGAGCTACAATGAGCAGTTCTTC.

This chain connects TRBV6-5 to TRBJ1-2, with D tentatively TRBD1 (5 bases). The V and J ends lost 5 bases and 8 bases respectively, with 12 bases between them. The CDR3 is 12 residues long. Germline CDR1 reads MNHEY; CDR2 reads SVGAGI. DNA for the CDR3: TGTGCCAGCAGTAAGGGACGGTGGGGCTACACCTTC. Its translation: CASSKGRWGYTF.

V gene TRBV7-3 combines with J gene TRBJ2-3; 13 nucleotides align to TRBD2. The CDR3 has 17 amino acids. Germline V gene lookup returns CDR1 SGHTA and CDR2 FQGTGA. V lost 5 bases and J lost 3; bases outside the gene matches: 8. For the CDR3, the DNA is TGTGCCAGCAGCCCTGGGGGACTAGCGGGGTTGACAGATACGCAGTATTTT. As protein: CASSPGGLAGLTDTQYF. The whole variable domain, filled in from reference TRBV7-3 and TRBJ2-3, reads GAGVSQTPSNKVTEKGKYVELRCDPISGHTALYWYRQSLGQGPEFLIYFQGTGAADDSGLPNDRFFAVRPEGSVSTLKIQRTERGDSAVYLCASSPGGLAGLTDTQYFGPGTRLTVL.

The chain recombines TRBV27 with TRBJ2-7; D is uncertain. The CDR3 is 15 amino acids. The germline V and J ends were trimmed by 3 bases and 0 bases, with 12 bases remaining between them. From germline, CDR1 is MNHEY and CDR2 SMNVEV (reference sequence). CDR3 in amino acids: CASSFTQPGSYEQYF. The CDR3 coding sequence is TGTGCCAGCAGTTTTACCCAGCCCGGCTCCTACGAGCAGTACTTC.

This chain joins TRBV6-1 and TRBJ1-6; TRBD1 matches at 9 bases. CDR3 length: 14 residues. V dropped 6 bases and J dropped 7; count of bases not matched to a gene: 4. CDR1 is MNHNS and CDR2 is SASEGT in the germline V gene. CDR3 amino acids: CASRDRGINSPLHF. The CDR3 coding sequence is TGTGCCAGCAGGGACAGGGGTATCAATTCACCCCTCCACTTT.

Of note for this clone: This sample also contains other DNA sequences that code for the same CDR3. The chain combines TRBV2 with TRBJ2-3, with D possibly TRBD2 on 6 matching bases. CDR1 and CDR2 (germline): SNHLY, FYNNEI. The V gene lost 3 bases and the J gene lost 1 base, with 8 bases spanning the gap. CDR3 length equals 14 residues. In DNA form, the CDR3 reads TGTGCCAGCAGTGATGGGACTGGCACAGATACGCAGTATTTT. Protein: CASSDGTGTDTQYF.

J is TRBJ1-2 and V is TRBV6-6; D might be TRBD1 (5 bases). This CDR3 comprises 13 residues. Germline V CDR1 and CDR2: MNHNY, SVGAGI (reference sequence). V gave up 10 bases and J gave up 3 bases, with 15 bases separating them. Here the CDR3 reads CATITGGDYGYTF. DNA for the CDR3: TGTGCCACCATCACCGGGGGGGACTATGGCTACACCTTC.

The rearrangement links TRBV11-3 to TRBJ2-3, with D tentatively TRBD1 (5 bases). The CDR3 length is 14 residues. V shed 5 bases and J shed 2 bases, with 11 bases lying between them. Germline loops: CDR1 SGHNT, CDR2 YENEEA. This CDR3 is CASSTQDNTDTQYF. The CDR3 DNA sequence: TGTGCCAGCAGCACCCAGGACAACACAGATACGCAGTATTTT.

Judged by abundance, this clone is medium-sized. The chain couples TRBV4-2 to TRBJ1-2; D remains ambiguous. Germline lookup yields CDR1 LGHNA and CDR2 YNFKEQ. V was clipped by 0 bases and J by 3 bases, with 8 bases between them. The CDR3 loop spans 14 amino acids. The CDR3 reads CASSQDSQYYGYTF. The CDR3 DNA reads as TGTGCCAGCAGCCAAGACTCGCAGTACTATGGCTACACCTTC.

This chain links TRBV7-9 with TRBJ2-2; TRBD1 matches at 9 bases. Germline CDR1 and CDR2: SEHNR and FQNEAQ (reference sequence). This CDR3 spans 16 amino acids. V was pared by 2 bases and J by 5 bases, with 6 bases of the junction left unmatched. The CDR3 protein is CASSLPGQGRTGELFF. The DNA for the CDR3 is TGTGCCAGCAGCTTACCGGGACAGGGAAGAACCGGGGAGCTGTTTTTT.

The V call is TRBV19, the J call TRBJ2-4; 7 nucleotides line up with TRBD2. V trimming: 5 bases; J trimming: 3 bases; junction bases outside the gene matches: 7. This CDR3 is 15 amino acids long. Germline loops: CDR1 LNHDA, CDR2 SQIVND (reference sequence). The CDR3 loop is CASSPGGTGKNIQYF. CDR3 nucleotide sequence: TGTGCCAGTAGTCCCGGGGGGACGGGCAAAAACATTCAGTACTTC.

This chain connects TRBV2 to TRBJ1-4, with unresolved D. CDR3 length: 12 residues. Germline V gene data show CDR1 as SNHLY and CDR2 as FYNNEI. V lost 11 bases to trimming and J lost 4 bases, with 11 bases between them. As DNA, the CDR3 is TGTGCCGGCGCTGTGTATAATGAAAAACTGTTTTTT. Protein sequence: CAGAVYNEKLFF.

The chain recombines TRBV18 with TRBJ1-1; no reliable D call. This CDR3 spans 18 amino acids. The germline V gene has CDR1 KGHSH and CDR2 LQKENI. Between the trimmed V and J ends, which lost 2 bases and 0 bases, there was a span of 19 bases. The CDR3 region has the DNA TGTGCCAGCTCACCAGGTGAATTGTCAGGTATCATGAACACTGAAGCTTTCTTT. Its translation: CASSPGELSGIMNTEAFF.

DNA for the CDR3: TGTGCCAGCAGCCAGTCCGGGACAAATACACGATCGGCGTTTTTT. It is translated as CASSQSGTNTRSAFF. The rearrangement links TRBV28 to TRBJ1-4, with D possibly TRBD1 on 6 matching bases. The V end lost 6 bases, the J end lost 16 bases, and 27 bases lay between the germline ends. This CDR3 region has 15 residues. The germline gives CDR1 MDHEN, CDR2 SYDVKM. Using reference TRBV28 and TRBJ1-4 for the parts outside the CDR3, the full variable domain is DVKVTQSSRYLVKRTGEKVFLECVQDMDHENMFWYRQDPGLGLRLIYFSYDVKMKEKGDIPEGYSVSREKKERFSLILESASTNQTSMYLCASSQSGTNTRSAFFGSGTQLSVL.